One and the same sample provided the 19 T cell receptor beta chains below, sequenced in a study of T cells in women clearing cervical HPV infection. Assay used: immunoSEQ multiplex PCR; TCRdb lists only in-frame clones, some missing. The table for this sample gives approximately 52,000 clones. The specimen sequenced was blood buffy coat. Every receptor here comes from a woman aged 18 to 75 with a cervical HPV16 infection that either progressed to CIN3+ or cleared (not recorded which).

Comment on this clone: From the germline J gene comes the end of the CDR3, since the read stops 3 residues before it. The chain uses TRBV10-1 and TRBJ2-7; D remains ambiguous. Germline CDR1 reads WNHNN; CDR2 reads SYGVQD (reference sequence). This CDR3 comprises 14 residues. Trimming removed 0 bases at V and 3 bases at J, with 9 bases between. The CDR3 sequence: CASSESGTNYEQYF. The part of the CDR3 DNA that was read is TGCGCCAGCAGTGAGTCGGGCACAAACTACGAG.

On this clone: The read is 3 residues too short to cover the CDR3 end, so that end is filled in from the germline J gene. The chain has TRBV7-8 and TRBJ1-1; 9 nucleotides agree with TRBD1. Germline lookup yields CDR1 SGHVS and CDR2 FQNEAQ. CDR3 length equals 15 residues. The ends lost 5 bases at V and 7 bases at J; junction bases unmatched: 11. This CDR3 is CASSPPTGGVGEAFF. The sequenced CDR3 bases are TGTGCCAGCAGCCCGCCCACAGGGGGCGTCGGTGAA.

Remarks on this clone: From the germline J gene comes the end of the CDR3, since the read stops 3 residues before it. V gene TRBV20-1 combines with J gene TRBJ2-1, with 9 positions matching TRBD2. V trimming: 1 base; J trimming: 0 bases; junction bases outside the gene matches: 19. The germline V gene has CDR1 DFQATT and CDR2 SNEGSKA (reference sequence). The length of the CDR3 is 21 residues. CDR3 amino acids: CSARADLSGRTVRSSYNEQFF. The sequenced CDR3 bases are TGCAGTGCTAGAGCTGACCTAAGCGGGAGGACCGTTAGGAGCTCCTACAATGAG.

For this clone: From the germline J gene comes the end of the CDR3, since the read stops 3 residues before it. This chain joins TRBV4-2 and TRBJ2-1; a weak D match, TRBD2 (5 bases). The CDR3 covers 16 residues. The V end was cut by 0 bases, the J end by 1 base, with 10 bases between. Germline V gives CDR1 LGHNA, CDR2 YNFKEQ. The CDR3 spells CASSQEAQRSYNEQFF. The covered CDR3 bases are TGTGCCAGCAGCCAAGAAGCCCAGCGGTCCTACAATGAG.

Notes on this clone: The CDR3 end falls 3 residues outside the read, so it is completed with the germline J gene. The J gene is TRBJ2-7, the V gene TRBV30, with 10 nucleotides matching TRBD2. With V trimmed by 1 base and J by 3 bases, 6 bases remained unmatched. In germline, CDR1 is GTSNPN, CDR2 SVGIG (reference sequence). The CDR3 loop spans 15 amino acids. CDR3: CAWSEGASGSYEQYF. The covered CDR3 bases are TGTGCCTGGAGTGAAGGGGCTAGCGGGAGCTACGAG.

Regarding this clone: Read coverage stops 3 residues before the CDR3 terminus; the germline J gene supplies the remainder. The chain has TRBV5-1 and TRBJ2-2, with 9 bases matching TRBD2. Unmatched junction bases numbered 6, after V lost 1 base and J lost 5 bases. The CDR3 covers 16 residues. CDR1 and CDR2 from the germline V gene are SGHRS and YFSETQ. The covered CDR3 bases are TGCGCCAGCAGCTTGATGACTAGCGGAAGAACCGGGGAG. It is translated as CASSLMTSGRTGE. The whole CDR3 sequence reads CASSLMTSGRTGELFF.

Concerning this clone itself: The read ends 3 residues early relative to the CDR3; the germline J gene fills the gap. This chain links TRBV10-1 with TRBJ1-1, with 7 bases identical to TRBD1. The CDR3 is 12 residues long. Looked up from germline, CDR1 is WNHNN and CDR2 is SYGVQD (reference sequence). The CDR3 sequence: CASSPWTGWAFF. The sequenced CDR3 bases are TGCGCCAGCAGTCCCTGGACAGGTTGG.

In regard to this clone: The read gets to within 3 residues of the CDR3 end, and the germline J gene fills in the rest. The rearrangement uses TRBV18 and TRBJ1-2, with D tentatively TRBD1 (6 bases). Germline CDR1 reads KGHSH; CDR2 reads LQKENI. The length of the CDR3 is 14 residues. Partial CDR3 DNA: TGTGCCAGCTCACAGCAAGGACAGCGTATCGGC. Its translation: CASSQQGQRIG. The full CDR3 is CASSQQGQRIGYTF.

Concerning this clone: The read halts 3 residues ahead of the CDR3 end, with the missing end drawn from the germline J gene. The chain is built from TRBV6-2 or TRBV6-3 and TRBJ2-5, with 11 bases aligning to TRBD2. V gave up 8 bases and J gave up 5 bases; unmatched junction bases: 7. Germline V gene sequence: CDR1 MNHEY, CDR2 SVGEGT. The CDR3 is 14 residues long. CDR3 protein: CASSDSGGAETQYF. Incomplete CDR3 DNA: TGTGCCAGCTCGGATAGCGGGGGGGCCGAGACC.

On this clone itself: Sequencing ends 3 residues short of the CDR3 end; the germline J gene provides the rest. The chain recombines TRBV2 with TRBJ2-6, with TRBD1 identical over 10 bases. There are 19 residues in the CDR3. Trimming cost V 5 bases and J 0 bases; bases outside gene matches: 10. CDR1 is SNHLY and CDR2 is FYNNEI in the germline V gene. The CDR3 protein is CASSPTRTGGISGANVLTF. Incomplete CDR3 DNA: TGTGCCAGCAGTCCCACTCGGACAGGGGGAATCTCTGGGGCCAACGTC.

With respect to this clone: Read data end 3 residues before the CDR3 end; the end is taken from the germline J gene. V gene TRBV5-6 combines with J gene TRBJ2-3; D possibly corresponds to TRBD1 (6 bases). This CDR3 is built from 15 residues. Germline loops: CDR1 SGHDT, CDR2 YYEEEE. The ends were cut back, 1 base at V and 2 bases at J, with 11 bases in the middle. This chain's CDR3 is CASSLYRDITDTQYF. CDR3 DNA (partial): TGTGCCAGCAGCTTGTACAGGGATATCACAGATACG.

With regard to this clone: The read gets to within 3 residues of the CDR3 end, and the germline J gene fills in the rest. This chain joins TRBV30 and TRBJ2-1; 7 bases fit TRBD1. Losses at the gene ends were 0 bases for V and 0 bases for J; bases not matched to a gene: 5. The CDR3 contains 16 residues. Germline CDR1 and CDR2: GTSNPN and SVGIG (reference sequence). The CDR3 bases that were read are TGTGCCTGGAGTGTCCCACAGGGGAGCTCCTACAATGAG. Translation: CAWSVPQGSSYNE. The whole CDR3 region reads CAWSVPQGSSYNEQFF.

As for this clone: The read ends 3 residues shy of where the CDR3 ends; the end is completed using the germline J gene. The chain couples TRBV30 to TRBJ2-4; D possibly corresponds to TRBD2 (6 bases). The CDR3 contains 16 residues. Germline V gives CDR1 GTSNPN, CDR2 SVGIG (reference sequence). Trimming shortened V by 0 bases and J by 0 bases, and 12 bases separated the two germline ends. The part of the CDR3 DNA that was read is TGTGCCTGGAGTGTAGGAAGGAGGGGAGCCAAAAACATT. Amino acids: CAWSVGRRGAKNI. The complete CDR3 reads CAWSVGRRGAKNIQYF.

The chain's CDR3 is CSAGGGFTGELFF. CDR3 DNA, as far as it was read: TGCAGCGCTGGCGGGGGTTTCACCGGGGAG. This chain uses TRBV29-1 with TRBJ2-2; 7 nucleotides match TRBD2. The read comes to an end 3 residues before the CDR3 does, leaving the germline J gene to fill in the end. With V trimmed by 7 bases and J by 4 bases, 6 bases remained unmatched. This CDR3 is built from 13 residues. Germline V lookup: CDR1 SQVTM, CDR2 ANQGSEA.

Remarks on this clone: The read is 3 residues too short to cover the CDR3 end, so that end is filled in from the germline J gene. This chain connects TRBV5-4 to TRBJ1-1; possibly TRBD1 for D (5 bases). CDR1 SGHNT and CDR2 YYREEE come from the germline V gene (reference sequence). The CDR3 length is 13 residues. V was cut by 2 bases and J by 1 base, with 6 bases left in between. CDR3 bases read: TGTGCCAGCAGCTTCGGGGGGAACACTGAA. Protein: CASSFGGNTE. The full CDR3 reads CASSFGGNTEAFF. Drawing the rest from reference TRBV5-4 and TRBJ1-1, the complete variable domain is ETGVTQSPTHLIKTRGQQVTLRCSSQSGHNTVSWYQQALGQGPQFIFQYYREEENGRGNFPPRFSGLQFPNYSSELNVNALELDDSALYLCASSFGGNTEAFFGQGTRLTVV.

Notes on this clone: The sample has other DNA sequences that encode this CDR3 too. The CDR3 protein is CASSPTGQDPYEQYF. The part of the CDR3 DNA that was read is TGTGCCAGCAGCCCGACGGGACAGGATCCCTACGAG. The chain employs TRBV5-6 and TRBJ2-7; TRBD1 matches at 8 bases. The DNA ends 3 residues before the CDR3 does, and the rest of the CDR3 is filled in from the germline J gene. The length of the CDR3 is 15 residues. Trimming cost V 4 bases and J 2 bases; bases outside gene matches: 8. The germline gives CDR1 SGHDT, CDR2 YYEEEE.

As regards this clone: The missing CDR3 end, 3 residues past where the read stops, is filled in from the germline J gene. The V call is TRBV5-1, the J call TRBJ2-7; 7 bases align to TRBD2. Germline V lookup: CDR1 SGHRS, CDR2 YFSETQ. This CDR3 has 13 residues. Unmatched junction bases numbered 7, after V lost 7 bases and J lost 3 bases. CDR3 DNA (partial): TGCGCCAGCTCGGGCGGGGGAATCTACGAG. Encoded protein: CASSGGGIYE. The whole CDR3 protein is CASSGGGIYEQYF.

Remarks on this clone: The missing CDR3 end, 3 residues past where the read stops, is filled in from the germline J gene. This chain links TRBV20-1 with TRBJ1-5, with TRBD1 matching over 11 bases. From germline, CDR1 is DFQATT and CDR2 SNEGSKA (reference sequence). The CDR3 is made up of 14 amino acids. The V gene end was trimmed by 6 bases and the J gene end by 5 bases; junction bases not matched to a gene: 6. The CDR3 DNA, read in part, is TGCAGTGCCGAGGGACAGGGGGGGGATCAGCCC. As protein: CSAEGQGGDQP. The whole CDR3 is CSAEGQGGDQPQHF.

Concerning this clone itself: Read data end 3 residues before the CDR3 end; the end is taken from the germline J gene. This sequence joins TRBV11-2 and TRBJ1-2; 8 bases align to TRBD1. The CDR3 runs to 15 residues. After removal of 2 bases from V and 3 bases from J, the junction contained 5 bases not matched to a gene. Germline V CDR1 and CDR2: SGHAT, FQNNGV. CDR3 residues: CASSLSGGQHYGYTF. The CDR3 DNA, read in part, is TGTGCCAGCAGCTTATCAGGGGGCCAGCACTATGGC.